The rows below give T cell receptor beta chains drawn from one sample of a study of identical twins. TCRdb reprocessed the 5' RACE reads with MiXCR, giving one entry per CDR3 protein. The sample carries about 340,000 distinct CDR3 sequences, approximately 13% recorded once. These sequences were also reported in another study, on yellow fever vaccine responses in identical twins.

Sequenced: CD8+ T cells sorted from blood. These receptors all come from a woman in her late teens or twenties in good health. The CDR3 runs from the conserved cysteine through the conserved F or W.

j_gene,v_gene,CDR3aa
TRBJ2-1,TRBV27,CASSFGDGVYNEQFF
TRBJ2-2,TRBV2,CASSETTGRSTGELFF
TRBJ1-1,TRBV13,CASTMVGADTEAFF
TRBJ2-1,TRBV27,CASSLWDGPSSYNEQFF
TRBJ2-2,TRBV4-2,CASSHWPPGLASGELSF
TRBJ2-4,TRBV24-1,CATSDLGTGNIQYF
TRBJ2-1,TRBV5-1,CASSLDSPLEQFF
TRBJ1-2,TRBV27,CASSQGNRFQGYTF
TRBJ1-5,TRBV4-1,CASSQEGQGDSQHF
TRBJ2-2,TRBV9,CASSAPSGTTNTGELFF
TRBJ2-7,TRBV28,CASSTYGLAGPGQYF
TRBJ2-3,TRBV7-8,CASSLEIGDGGSATDTQYF
TRBJ2-2,TRBV7-9,CASSNRRGTGELFF
TRBJ2-3,TRBV6-5,CASSYSRVGADTQYF
TRBJ2-1,TRBV27,CASSSRGMFSYNEQFF
TRBJ2-3,TRBV5-6,CASSFGNTDTQYF
TRBJ2-1,TRBV7-2,CASSFPTPGLAGEIQAPHNEQFF
TRBJ2-7,TRBV12-3/TRBV12-4,CASSLDLGPYEQYF
TRBJ2-2,TRBV7-7,CASSVGITGELFF
TRBJ2-5,TRBV6-5,CASSSVGQETQYF
TRBJ2-3,TRBV5-1,CASSLHSPPTDTQYF
TRBJ1-2,TRBV7-9,CASSSSGQGYGYTF
TRBJ2-2,TRBV4-2,CASSQDFGYATGELFF
TRBJ2-3,TRBV7-3,CASSLTASADTQYF
TRBJ2-7,TRBV7-3,CASSPDRGGHEQYF
TRBJ1-1,TRBV27,CASTPGGLGNTEAFF
TRBJ2-2,TRBV13,CASSSPLQSTGELFF
TRBJ2-3,TRBV29-1,CSVFWLGLGEDTQYF
TRBJ1-1,TRBV19,CASSMSGNPNTEAFF
TRBJ2-2,TRBV28,CASSRGDVTGELFF
TRBJ2-5,TRBV9,CASSVKWNQETQYF
TRBJ2-4,TRBV11-1,CASSVEGAKNIQYF
TRBJ1-2,TRBV20-1,CSAPPGAGYTF
TRBJ2-2,TRBV15,CATSSRQRNTGELFF
TRBJ1-1,TRBV7-2,CASSFSGIWNTEAFF
TRBJ1-2,TRBV15,CATSRGGRSYGYTF
TRBJ2-1,TRBV19,CASSVERTSYNEQFF
TRBJ2-1,TRBV4-1,CASSQAVGDEQFF
TRBJ2-1,TRBV29-1,CSVERTGGLDEQFF
TRBJ2-1,TRBV29-1,CSVDSRSRYNEQFF
TRBJ2-5,TRBV7-2,CASSEMWEGETQYF
TRBJ2-4,TRBV19,CASSIFPETGVNIQYF
TRBJ2-5,TRBV20-1,CSAPTLADLQETQYF
TRBJ1-1,TRBV6-1,CASSESLRMNTEAFF
TRBJ2-2,TRBV7-8,CASSRDRYTGELFF
TRBJ2-7,TRBV12-3/TRBV12-4,CASSYHSYEQYF
TRBJ2-1,TRBV7-9,CASSSGTRGNEQFF
TRBJ2-2,TRBV13,CASSHLTGTTRDTGELFF
TRBJ2-1,TRBV28,CASRVPGGQGPEQVF